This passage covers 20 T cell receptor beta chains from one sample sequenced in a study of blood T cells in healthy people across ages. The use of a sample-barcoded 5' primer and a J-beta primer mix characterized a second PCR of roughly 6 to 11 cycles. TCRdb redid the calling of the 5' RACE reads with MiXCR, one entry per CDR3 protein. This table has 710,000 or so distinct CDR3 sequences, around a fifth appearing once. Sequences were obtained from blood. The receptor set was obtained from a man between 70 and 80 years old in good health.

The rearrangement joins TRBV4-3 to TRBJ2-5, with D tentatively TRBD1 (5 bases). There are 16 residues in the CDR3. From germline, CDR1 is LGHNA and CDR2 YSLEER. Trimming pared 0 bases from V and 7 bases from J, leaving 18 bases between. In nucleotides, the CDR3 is TGCGCCAGCAGCCAAGAAACGTATGGGCTAGGGGTGACCCAGTACTTC. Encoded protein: CASSQETYGLGVTQYF.

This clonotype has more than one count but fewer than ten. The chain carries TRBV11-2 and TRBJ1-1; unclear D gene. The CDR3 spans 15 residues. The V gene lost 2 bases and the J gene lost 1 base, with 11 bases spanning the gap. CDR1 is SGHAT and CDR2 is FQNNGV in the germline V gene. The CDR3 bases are TGTGCCAGCAGCTTAAGTTTGGGAGGGAACACTGAAGCTTTCTTT. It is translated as CASSLSLGGNTEAFF.

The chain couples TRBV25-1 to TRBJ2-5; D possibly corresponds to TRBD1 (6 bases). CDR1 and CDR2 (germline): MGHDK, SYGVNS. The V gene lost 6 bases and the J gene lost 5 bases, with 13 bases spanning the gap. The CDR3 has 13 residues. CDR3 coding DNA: TGTGCCAGCAGCGTAACAGGGACGGAGACCCAGTACTTC. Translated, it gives CASSVTGTETQYF.

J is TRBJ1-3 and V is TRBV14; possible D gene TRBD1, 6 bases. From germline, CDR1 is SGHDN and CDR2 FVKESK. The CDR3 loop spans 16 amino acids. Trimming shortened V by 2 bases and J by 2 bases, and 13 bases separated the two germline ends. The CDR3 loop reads CASSQRNRVTGNTIYF. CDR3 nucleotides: TGTGCCAGCAGCCAAAGGAACAGGGTGACTGGAAACACCATATATTTT.

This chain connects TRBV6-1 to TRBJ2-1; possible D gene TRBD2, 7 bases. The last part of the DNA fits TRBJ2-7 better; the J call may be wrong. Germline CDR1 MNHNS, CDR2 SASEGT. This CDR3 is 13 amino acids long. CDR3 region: CASRIRGAHEQYF. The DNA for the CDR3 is TGTGCCAGCAGAATACGGGGGGCCCACGAGCAGTACTTC.

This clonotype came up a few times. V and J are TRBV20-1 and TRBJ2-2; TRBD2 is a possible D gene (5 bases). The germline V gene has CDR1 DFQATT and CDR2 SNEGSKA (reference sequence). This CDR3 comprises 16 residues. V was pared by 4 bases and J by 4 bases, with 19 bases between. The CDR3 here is CSAKRANNLLTGELFF. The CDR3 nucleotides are TGCAGTGCTAAGAGGGCTAACAATCTACTCACCGGGGAGCTGTTTTTT.

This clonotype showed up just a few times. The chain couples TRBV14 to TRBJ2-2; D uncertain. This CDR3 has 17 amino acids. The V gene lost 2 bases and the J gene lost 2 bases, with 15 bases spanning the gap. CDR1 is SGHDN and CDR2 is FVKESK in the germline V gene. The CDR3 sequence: CASSQRASNLNTGELFF. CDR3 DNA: TGTGCCAGCAGCCAACGCGCCTCCAACCTAAACACCGGGGAGCTGTTTTTT.

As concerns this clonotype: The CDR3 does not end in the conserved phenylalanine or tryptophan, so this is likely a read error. The CDR3 protein is CASSQSDRGNGYTI. The CDR3 DNA sequence: TGTGCCAGCAGCCAATCGGACAGGGGCAATGGCTACACCATC. The chain carries TRBV3-1 and TRBJ1-2; TRBD1 matches at 9 bases. Trimming cost V 2 bases and J 6 bases; bases outside gene matches: 4. The germline V gene has CDR1 LGHDT and CDR2 YNNKEL (reference sequence). The CDR3 runs 14 residues.

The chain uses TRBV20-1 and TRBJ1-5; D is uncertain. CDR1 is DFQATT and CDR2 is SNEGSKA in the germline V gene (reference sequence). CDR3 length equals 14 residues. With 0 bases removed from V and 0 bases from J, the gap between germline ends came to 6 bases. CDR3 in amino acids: CSARESLSNQPQHF. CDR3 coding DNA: TGCAGTGCTAGAGAGAGTCTTAGCAATCAGCCCCAGCATTTT.

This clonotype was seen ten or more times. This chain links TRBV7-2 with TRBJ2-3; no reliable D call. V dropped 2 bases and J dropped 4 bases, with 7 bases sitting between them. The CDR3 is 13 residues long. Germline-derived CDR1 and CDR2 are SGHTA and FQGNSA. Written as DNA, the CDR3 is TGTGCCAGCAGCTTAAGTGGTGCAGATACGCAGTATTTT. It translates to CASSLSGADTQYF.

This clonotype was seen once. In nucleotides, the CDR3 is TGTGCCAGCACCCTCGGGACAGGAACCCAAGAGACCCAGTACTTC. It codes for CASTLGTGTQETQYF. The genes are TRBV12-3 or TRBV12-4 and TRBJ2-5; 8 bases match TRBD1. This CDR3 contains 15 residues. J gave up 1 base and V 7 bases, and 8 bases lay outside the gene matches.

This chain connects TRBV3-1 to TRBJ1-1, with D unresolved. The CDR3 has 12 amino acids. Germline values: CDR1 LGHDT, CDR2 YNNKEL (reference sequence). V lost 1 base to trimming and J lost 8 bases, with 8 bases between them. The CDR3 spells CASSQGTGEAFF. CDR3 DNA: TGTGCCAGCAGCCAAGGAACCGGCGAAGCTTTCTTT.

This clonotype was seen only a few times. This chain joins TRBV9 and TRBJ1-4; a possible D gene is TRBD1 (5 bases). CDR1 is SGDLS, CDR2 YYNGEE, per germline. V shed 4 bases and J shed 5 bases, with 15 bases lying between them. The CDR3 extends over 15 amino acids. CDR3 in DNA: TGTGCCAGCAGCCCCCGCGGCGGGGGGAATGAAAAACTGTTTTTT. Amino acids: CASSPRGGGNEKLFF.

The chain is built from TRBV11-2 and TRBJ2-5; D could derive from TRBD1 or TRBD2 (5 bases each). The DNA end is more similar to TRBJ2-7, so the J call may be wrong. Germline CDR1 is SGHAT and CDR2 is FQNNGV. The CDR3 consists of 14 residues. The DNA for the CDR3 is TGTGCCAGCAGCAGATGGGGGAAAAACTACGAGCAGTACTTC. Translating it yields CASSRWGKNYEQYF.

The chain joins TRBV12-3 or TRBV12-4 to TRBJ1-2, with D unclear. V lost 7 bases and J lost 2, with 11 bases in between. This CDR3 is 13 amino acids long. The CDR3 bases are TGTGCCAGCAAGGGCAACCTCAACTATGGCTACACCTTC. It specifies CASKGNLNYGYTF.

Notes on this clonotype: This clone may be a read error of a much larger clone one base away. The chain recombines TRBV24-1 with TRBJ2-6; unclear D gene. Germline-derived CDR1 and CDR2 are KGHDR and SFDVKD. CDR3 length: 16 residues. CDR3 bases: TGTGCCACCAGTCACAGTTTCTCCTCTGGGGTCAACGTCCTGACTTTC. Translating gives CATSHSFSSGVNVLTF.

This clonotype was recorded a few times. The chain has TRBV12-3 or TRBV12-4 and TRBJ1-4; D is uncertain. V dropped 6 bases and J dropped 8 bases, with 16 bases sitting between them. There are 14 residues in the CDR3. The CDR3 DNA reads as TGTGCCAGCAGCCTATGGACGAATGGGGAAAAACTGTTTTTT. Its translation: CASSLWTNGEKLFF.

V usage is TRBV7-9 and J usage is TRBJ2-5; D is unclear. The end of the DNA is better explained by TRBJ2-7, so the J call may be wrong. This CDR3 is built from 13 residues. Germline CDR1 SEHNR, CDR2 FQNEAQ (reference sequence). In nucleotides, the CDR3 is TGTGCCAGCAGCTTGTCTGTTCGGGACGAGCAGTACTTC. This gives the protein CASSLSVRDEQYF.

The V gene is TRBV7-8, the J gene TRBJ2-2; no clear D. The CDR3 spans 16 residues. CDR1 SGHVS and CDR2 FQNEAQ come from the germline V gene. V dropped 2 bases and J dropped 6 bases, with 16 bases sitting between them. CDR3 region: CASSLLHQSGPGELFF. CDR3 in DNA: TGTGCCAGCAGCTTACTCCATCAAAGTGGTCCCGGGGAGCTGTTTTTT. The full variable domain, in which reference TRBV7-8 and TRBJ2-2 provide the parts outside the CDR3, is GAGVSQSPRYKVAKRGQDVALRCDPISGHVSLFWYQQALGQGPEFLTYFQNEAQLDKSGLPSDRFFAERPEGSVSTLKIQRTQQEDSAVYLCASSLLHQSGPGELFFGEGSRLTVL.

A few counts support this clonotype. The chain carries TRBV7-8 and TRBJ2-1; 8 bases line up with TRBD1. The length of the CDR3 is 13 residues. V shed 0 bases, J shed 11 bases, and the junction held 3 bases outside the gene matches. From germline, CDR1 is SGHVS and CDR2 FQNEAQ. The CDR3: CASSLAQGAKQFF. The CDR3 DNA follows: TGTGCCAGCAGCTTAGCTCAGGGGGCCAAGCAGTTCTTC.